These T cell receptor beta chains were read from a single sample in a study of identical twins. TCRdb re-analysed the 5' RACE reads in MiXCR, keeping a single row per CDR3 protein. The table records 700,000 or so distinct CDR3 sequences, 8.6% of them present only once. This same sample was also taken into another study, of yellow fever vaccine responses in identical twins.

Source material: PBMCs. The receptor source for this set is a woman aged 18-29 years in good health. The CDR3 runs from the conserved cysteine through the conserved F or W. The order of the fields is V gene, D gene, CDR3 protein. D genes are given only for firm matches.

V gene: TRBV20-1; D gene: TRBD1; CDR3 protein: CSARPRQGGPYNEQFF
V gene: TRBV11-1; D gene: TRBD2; CDR3 protein: CASSLITSGGPSIIETQYF
V gene: TRBV3-1; D gene: TRBD2; CDR3 protein: CASSQLAGGPGTDTQYF
V gene: TRBV11-2; D gene: TRBD1; CDR3 protein: CASSADRISNNQPQHF
V gene: TRBV15; D gene: NA; CDR3 protein: CATSSLRDGEQYF
V gene: TRBV6-2/TRBV6-3; D gene: TRBD2; CDR3 protein: CASSYGLRGLATSGELFF
V gene: TRBV7-9; D gene: NA; CDR3 protein: CASSARDSNYGYTF
V gene: TRBV7-9; D gene: NA; CDR3 protein: CASSLGYGTNTEAFF
V gene: TRBV10-3; D gene: NA; CDR3 protein: CAISDGPNTGELFF
V gene: TRBV19; D gene: TRBD2; CDR3 protein: CASSATGTSGRNEQFF
V gene: TRBV2; D gene: TRBD1; CDR3 protein: CASSNSRGYNEQFF
V gene: TRBV10-1; D gene: NA; CDR3 protein: CASSERGLGTNTGELFF
V gene: TRBV29-1; D gene: NA; CDR3 protein: CSVEKGGGLVNTEAFF
V gene: TRBV6-6; D gene: NA; CDR3 protein: CASSYLNSDEQFF
V gene: TRBV6-2/TRBV6-3; D gene: TRBD1; CDR3 protein: CASSYILTGKYNEQFF
V gene: TRBV29-1; D gene: TRBD1; CDR3 protein: CSVPGTGDLYGYTF
V gene: TRBV24-1; D gene: NA; CDR3 protein: CATRDGTSYEQYF
V gene: TRBV29-1; D gene: TRBD2; CDR3 protein: CSVVPSGISSYEQYF
V gene: TRBV29-1; D gene: TRBD1; CDR3 protein: CSVGTGYGEQFF
V gene: TRBV7-9; D gene: TRBD2; CDR3 protein: CASSPTSGPTDTQYF
V gene: TRBV7-9; D gene: TRBD1; CDR3 protein: CASSPGTGEEAFF
V gene: TRBV7-9; D gene: NA; CDR3 protein: CASSLGLDGLNYGYTF
V gene: TRBV20-1; D gene: NA; CDR3 protein: CSARGQSYNEQFF
V gene: TRBV20-1; D gene: TRBD2; CDR3 protein: CSARREPPYEQYF
V gene: TRBV11-3; D gene: NA; CDR3 protein: CASSSRGANTGELFF
V gene: TRBV21-1; D gene: NA; CDR3 protein: CASSASGRAGTGELFF
V gene: TRBV20-1; D gene: TRBD1; CDR3 protein: CSAYLPGDRGTDTQYF
V gene: TRBV20-1; D gene: NA; CDR3 protein: CSAIRAAVRSEQFF
V gene: TRBV4-3; D gene: TRBD2; CDR3 protein: CASSQDLGGSSTGELFF
V gene: TRBV6-1; D gene: NA; CDR3 protein: CASSLTGTTIYEQYF
V gene: TRBV6-5; D gene: NA; CDR3 protein: CASSYSIRTLPNTGELFF
V gene: TRBV7-9; D gene: TRBD2; CDR3 protein: CASSRAGGYEQYF
V gene: TRBV5-5; D gene: TRBD2; CDR3 protein: CASSPIQGGRETQYF
V gene: TRBV20-1; D gene: NA; CDR3 protein: CSAGGALLSTDTQYF
V gene: TRBV5-1; D gene: NA; CDR3 protein: CASSLDRWSGSSYNEQFF
V gene: TRBV28; D gene: TRBD1; CDR3 protein: CASRPRDRVGSYEQYF
V gene: TRBV20-1; D gene: NA; CDR3 protein: CSARSRHIRTGGLAYNEQFF
V gene: TRBV12-3/TRBV12-4; D gene: NA; CDR3 protein: CASRSSSLALTDTQYF
V gene: TRBV10-3; D gene: TRBD2; CDR3 protein: CAISESGMASGRNEQFF
V gene: TRBV7-3; D gene: NA; CDR3 protein: CASSDGPNTGELFF
V gene: TRBV6-1; D gene: TRBD1; CDR3 protein: CASSGDRANTEAFF
V gene: TRBV5-1; D gene: TRBD2; CDR3 protein: CASSYGLAGGVLQETQYF
V gene: TRBV20-1; D gene: TRBD1; CDR3 protein: CSASPGQGSYEQYF
V gene: TRBV10-3; D gene: NA; CDR3 protein: CAISDGIGDTQYF
V gene: TRBV27; D gene: TRBD1; CDR3 protein: CASRAGQQMNTEAFF
V gene: TRBV5-1; D gene: NA; CDR3 protein: CASSQGHPTDTQYF
V gene: TRBV9; D gene: TRBD2; CDR3 protein: CASSAFGLAGGYTQYF
V gene: TRBV20-1; D gene: TRBD2; CDR3 protein: CSARNFAGTSGYNEQFF
V gene: TRBV15; D gene: NA; CDR3 protein: CATSDQLAGQETQYF